This T cell receptor beta chain was obtained from a study of cytomegalovirus exposure and HLA in healthy donors. Study details: The roughly 100 million unique TCR beta sequences, from 150 million to 200 million T cells, were found by an earlier analysis. Overall study results and limits: Cytomegalovirus association was assigned to over 150 TCR beta chains. A later analysis reported that several of the most significant clusters appeared to be linked to common viral pathogens, among them Epstein-Barr virus.

Trimming cost V 5 bases and J 6 bases; bases outside gene matches: 8. The CDR3 has 15 residues. Per germline, CDR1 LNHDA and CDR2 SQIVND (reference sequence). This PCR relied on a set of 60 Vbeta primers and 13 Jbeta primers. Produced via immunoSEQ multiplex PCR; TCRdb's table is partial and in-frame only. Among about 100,000 clones listed, 74% were seen once. In this sample, this clone turned up once. Its matching antigen is unknown. Sequencing was performed on PBMCs. The origin of this receptor is a man aged 45-65 years in good health and CMV-seropositive. The rearrangement links TRBV19 to TRBJ2-3, with 10 positions matching TRBD1. CDR3 nucleotide sequence: TGTGCCAGTAGTTACCGGACAGGGGGGTTTGATACGCAGTATTTT. It encodes CASSYRTGGFDTQYF.